What follows describes a single T cell receptor beta chain. The sample originates from a study of blood T cell repertoires in COVID-19. Study details: The samples span acute and convalescent COVID-19 from the United States, Italy and Spain. The analysed material was cDNA or gDNA that came from T cells, B-cell-depleted T cells, or PBMCs.

How the authors handled the data: Nucleated cell number was recorded as an estimate derived from reference gene primer amplification. The repertoire was sequenced with immunoSEQ multiplex PCR; TCRdb's copy has only in-frame clones and lacks some. Clonal size and the V and J genes are those of that table, whereas D and trimming came from the DNA. The top ten clones hold 1% of a sample with some 310,000 clones, 87% of them seen once. The length of the CDR3 is 13 residues. The V end lost 6 bases, the J end lost 3 bases, and 9 bases lay between the germline ends. CDR1 and CDR2 (germline): MDHEN, SYDVKM. This TCR derives from a man aged 45 to 65 with active or convalescent COVID-19. Sequencing was done on a sample of peripheral blood. The V gene is TRBV28, the J gene TRBJ1-5; D call uncertain. CDR3 bases: TGTGCCAGCAGCTCGGTACCCAATCAGCCCCAGCATTTT. It encodes CASSSVPNQPQHF.